Listed below are T cell receptor beta chains from one sample, sequenced in a study of shared clonotypes between healthy human individuals. Some clones are missing from TCRdb's copy, which holds only in-frame ones; the method was immunoSEQ multiplex PCR. The sample lists approximately 2.3 million clones; more than 85% were seen once. The sequenced material came from naive CD4+ T cells from PBMCs. The receptors were sampled from a man between 18 and 29 years old in good health. Some clones in this sample may be carry-over from other donors' samples. The CDR3 runs from the conserved cysteine through the conserved F or W. The D gene is left open where the match is weak. The size of a clone is reported for some rows only, either as once, few or many, or as a class for expanded clones.

V	J	D	size	CDR3	DNA
TRBV28	TRBJ2-7	-	-	CASSQGGTFYEQYF	TGTGCCAGCAGCCAGGGCGGGACCTTCTACGAGCAGTACTTC
TRBV5-1	TRBJ2-3	TRBD1	-	CASSLYGTGGTDTQYF	TGCGCCAGCAGCTTGTACGGGACAGGAGGGACAGATACGCAGTATTTT
TRBV27	TRBJ2-3	-	-	CASSFLGTGPSTDTQYF	TGTGCCAGCAGTTTTCTAGGTACAGGGCCAAGCACAGATACGCAGTATTTT
TRBV10-3	TRBJ2-5	TRBD1	-	CAVQGYQETQYF	TGTGCCGTACAGGGGTACCAAGAGACCCAGTACTTC
TRBV6-6	TRBJ2-7	TRBD2	-	CASVRGGEQYF	TGTGCCAGCGTGCGGGGGGGCGAGCAGTACTTC
TRBV4-1	TRBJ2-1	TRBD1	-	CASSQADRDSSEQFF	TGCGCCAGCAGCCAAGCGGACAGGGATTCGAGTGAGCAGTTCTTC
TRBV7-2	TRBJ1-3	-	-	CASSRPPGAGNTIYF	TGTGCCAGCAGTCGCCCACCGGGGGCTGGAAACACCATATATTTT
TRBV5-1	TRBJ2-7	TRBD1	-	CASSSQGQGAYEQYF	TGCGCCAGCAGCTCCCAGGGACAGGGGGCCTACGAGCAGTACTTC
TRBV15	TRBJ2-2	-	-	CATSRETFRQEVSDTGELFF	TGTGCCACCAGCAGAGAAACCTTTCGACAGGAAGTATCGGACACCGGGGAGCTGTTTTTT
TRBV11-2	TRBJ2-1	-	-	CASSADRHNEQFF	TGTGCCAGCAGCGCCGACAGACACAATGAGCAGTTCTTC
TRBV13	TRBJ1-1	-	-	CASSTVFGGRFDEAFF	TGTGCCAGCAGCACCGTATTCGGGGGCAGGTTTGATGAAGCTTTCTTT
TRBV19	TRBJ2-2	TRBD1	-	CASSPGQGATGELFF	TGTGCCAGTAGTCCGGGACAGGGGGCCACCGGGGAGCTGTTTTTT
TRBV5-6	TRBJ1-4	-	once	CASSLGGRVTNEKLFF	TGTGCCAGCAGCTTGGGCGGGCGGGTAACTAATGAAAAACTGTTTTTT
TRBV11-3	TRBJ2-1	-	-	CASSSAGVTDRHYNEQFF	TGTGCCAGCAGCTCAGCAGGGGTGACAGACCGCCACTACAATGAGCAGTTCTTC
TRBV10-3	TRBJ2-1	-	-	CAISEFSTLNEQFF	TGTGCCATCAGTGAGTTCAGTACCCTCAATGAGCAGTTCTTC